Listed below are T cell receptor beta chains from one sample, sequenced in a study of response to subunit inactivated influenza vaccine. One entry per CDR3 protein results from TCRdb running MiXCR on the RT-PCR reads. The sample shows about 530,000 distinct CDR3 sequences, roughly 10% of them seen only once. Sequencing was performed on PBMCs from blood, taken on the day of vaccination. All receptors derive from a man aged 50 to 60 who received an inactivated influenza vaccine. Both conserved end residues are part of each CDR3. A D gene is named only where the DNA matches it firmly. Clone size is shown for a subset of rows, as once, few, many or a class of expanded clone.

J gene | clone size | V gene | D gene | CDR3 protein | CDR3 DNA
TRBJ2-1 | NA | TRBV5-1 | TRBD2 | CASSLVISGVVGNEQFF | TGCGCCAGCAGCTTGGTAATTAGCGGGGTGGTTGGCAATGAGCAGTTCTTC
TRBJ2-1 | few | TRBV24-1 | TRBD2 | CATRAASGYNEQFF | TGTGCCACCAGGGCGGCTAGCGGATACAATGAGCAGTTCTTC
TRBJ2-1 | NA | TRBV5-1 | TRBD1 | CASSGTGNNEQFF | TGCGCCAGCAGCGGGACAGGTAACAATGAGCAGTTCTTC
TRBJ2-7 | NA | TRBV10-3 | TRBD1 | CATGQDIAYEQYF | TGTGCCACCGGACAGGATATCGCCTACGAGCAGTACTTC
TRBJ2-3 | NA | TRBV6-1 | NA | CASSRRRGRRSTQYF | TGTGCCAGCAGTCGGCGCCGGGGGCGGAGGAGTACGCAGTATTTT
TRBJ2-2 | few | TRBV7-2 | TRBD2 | CASSVTSGANTGELFF | TGTGCCAGCAGCGTGACTAGCGGGGCGAACACCGGGGAGCTGTTTTTT
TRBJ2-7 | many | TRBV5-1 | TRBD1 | CASSLLTGDRSYEQYF | TGCGCCAGCAGCTTGTTAACAGGGGACCGCTCCTACGAGCAGTACTTC
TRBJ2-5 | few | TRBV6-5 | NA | CASSSPRLGTQETQYF | TGTGCCAGCAGTTCCCCCAGGTTGGGAACACAAGAGACCCAGTACTTC
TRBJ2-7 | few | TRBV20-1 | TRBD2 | CSAHGTSGTYEQYF | TGCAGTGCTCACGGGACTAGCGGCACCTACGAGCAGTACTTC
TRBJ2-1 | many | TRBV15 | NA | CATSRAGIYEQFF | TGTGCCACCAGCAGAGCGGGTATCTATGAGCAGTTCTTC
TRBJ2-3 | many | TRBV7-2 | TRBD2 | CASSLDRGGTNTQYF | TGTGCCAGCAGCTTAGATCGGGGGGGCACTAATACGCAGTATTTT
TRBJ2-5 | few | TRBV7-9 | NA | CASSFGDQETQYF | TGTGCCAGCAGCTTCGGGGACCAAGAGACCCAGTACTTC
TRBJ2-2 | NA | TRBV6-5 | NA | CASSYLQGATGELFF | TGTGCCAGCAGTTACTTACAGGGAGCCACCGGGGAGCTGTTTTTT
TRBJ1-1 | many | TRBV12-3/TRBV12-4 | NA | CASSPNINAEAFF | TGTGCCAGCAGTCCGAACATAAACGCTGAAGCTTTCTTT
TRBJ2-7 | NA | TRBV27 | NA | CASSLRRQTYEQYF | TGTGCCAGCAGCCTCCGAAGGCAGACCTACGAGCAGTACTTC
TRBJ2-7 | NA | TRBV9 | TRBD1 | CASSANRGHEQYF | TGTGCCAGCAGCGCAAACAGGGGCCACGAGCAGTACTTC
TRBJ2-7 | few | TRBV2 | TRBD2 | CASSEGRDRDEQYF | TGTGCCAGCAGTGAGGGGAGGGATAGGGACGAGCAGTACTTC
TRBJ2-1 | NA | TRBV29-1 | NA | CSVEEYNEQFF | TGCAGCGTTGAAGAATACAATGAGCAGTTCTTC
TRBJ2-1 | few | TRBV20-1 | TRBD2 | CSAKLAASYNEQFF | TGCAGTGCTAAGCTAGCGGCAAGCTACAATGAGCAGTTCTTC
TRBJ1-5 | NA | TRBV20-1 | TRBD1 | CSVTGLHQPQHF | TGCAGTGTGACAGGGCTCCATCAGCCCCAGCATTTT
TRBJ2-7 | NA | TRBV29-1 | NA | CSVEVTGHYEQYF | TGCAGCGTTGAAGTTACGGGGCACTACGAGCAGTACTTC
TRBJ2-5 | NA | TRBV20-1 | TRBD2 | CSAFGLAGGHRWTQYF | TGCAGTGCTTTTGGACTAGCGGGGGGCCATCGTTGGACCCAGTACTTC
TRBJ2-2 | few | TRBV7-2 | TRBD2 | CASSTRTSSAGELFF | TGTGCCAGCAGCACGAGGACTAGCTCGGCCGGGGAGCTGTTTTTT
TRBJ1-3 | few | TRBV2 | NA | CASSPGTLSSGNTIYF | TGTGCCAGCAGTCCAGGGACACTGAGCTCTGGAAACACCATATATTTT
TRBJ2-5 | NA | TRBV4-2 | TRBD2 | CASSRLAGVRETQYF | TGTGCCAGCAGCCGACTTGCGGGGGTACGGGAGACCCAGTACTTC
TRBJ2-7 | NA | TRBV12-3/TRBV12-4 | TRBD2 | CASSLASGGPRRRGEQYF | TGTGCCAGCAGTTTAGCTAGCGGGGGGCCCCGCCGGAGGGGCGAGCAGTACTTC
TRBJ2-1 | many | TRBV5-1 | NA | CASSPNSDNEQFF | TGCGCCAGCAGCCCTAACTCAGACAATGAGCAGTTCTTC
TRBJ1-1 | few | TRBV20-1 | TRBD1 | CSARETGFMNTEAFF | TGCAGTGCTAGGGAGACAGGGTTCATGAACACTGAAGCTTTCTTT
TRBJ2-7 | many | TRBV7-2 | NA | CASSLVHGQSEQYF | TGTGCCAGCAGCTTAGTTCACGGCCAGAGCGAGCAGTACTTC
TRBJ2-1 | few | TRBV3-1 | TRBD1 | CASTARTGHVGNEQFF | TGTGCCAGCACCGCAAGGACAGGACACGTGGGGAATGAGCAGTTCTTC
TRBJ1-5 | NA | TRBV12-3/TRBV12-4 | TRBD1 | CASSLSSRDRRRISNQPQHF | TGTGCCAGCAGTCTCAGCTCCCGGGACAGACGAAGGATTAGCAATCAGCCCCAGCATTTT
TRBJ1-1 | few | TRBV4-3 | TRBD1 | CASSQDLPGGYTEAFF | TGCGCCAGCAGCCAAGATCTGCCAGGGGGCTATACTGAAGCTTTCTTT
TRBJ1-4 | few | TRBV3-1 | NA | CASSLRDTRNEKLFF | TGTGCCAGCAGCCTCCGGGACACCCGCAATGAAAAACTGTTTTTT